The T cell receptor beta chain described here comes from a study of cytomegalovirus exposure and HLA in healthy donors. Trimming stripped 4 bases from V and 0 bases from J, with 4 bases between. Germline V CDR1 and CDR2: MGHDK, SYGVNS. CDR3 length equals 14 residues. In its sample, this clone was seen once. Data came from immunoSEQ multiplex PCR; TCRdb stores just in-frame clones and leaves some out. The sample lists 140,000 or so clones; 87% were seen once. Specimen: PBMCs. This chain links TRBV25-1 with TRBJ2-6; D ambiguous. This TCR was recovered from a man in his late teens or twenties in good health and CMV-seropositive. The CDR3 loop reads CASSGLSGANVLTF. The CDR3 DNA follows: TGTGCCAGCAGTGGTCTCTCTGGGGCCAACGTCCTGACTTTC.